The sequence of this TCR beta chain was determined in a study of blood T cells in healthy people across ages (dated by TCRdb to the mid-2010s). Regarding the study in general: In model experiments, roughly one uniquely barcoded TCR beta cDNA molecule per two T cells was captured by template switching. Donors of different ages were randomly distributed across sequencing lanes to avoid experimental bias. Using deep sequencing normalized with unique cDNA molecular identifiers, the study measured how TCR beta repertoire diversity changes with age. The donors were divided into four age groups: young (average around 16 years), middle-aged (about 40), aged (about 61) and long-lived (roughly 88). Two additional independent replicas of 1 million unique cDNA reads from the same blood draw were analyzed for two donors (one aged 18 to 30 and one aged 80 or older).

Between the V and J ends, shortened by 5 bases and 6 bases respectively, the junction contains 8 bases. The germline V gene provides CDR1 SGHVS and CDR2 FQNEAQ. From the cysteine up to the phenylalanine, the CDR3 has a length of 11 residues. Only the CDR3 region is kept as DNA, spanning 33 bases read in frame from base 1. Systemically healthy Caucasian individuals from Russia, 35 to 50 in total and aged roughly 6 to 100 years, were included as donors. About 10 milliliters of peripheral blood were drawn from each donor into EDTA-treated Vacutainer tubes. Ficoll-Paque density-gradient centrifugation was used to isolate PBMCs, with at least 6.5 million per sample. Total RNA, at least 6 micrograms per sample, was extracted from PBMCs with Trizol reagent. Naive CD45RAhigh/CD27high T cell percentages were measured by flow cytometry on a PBMC aliquot from every donor. Points on this clonotype: Its antigen target is currently unknown. No base quality values were provided; no much bigger clone lies one nucleotide off.

What the work shows at the level of the full study, not this receptor alone: There was a strong correlation between observed TCR beta diversity and the percentage of naive T cells measured by flow cytometry. As age increased, observed TCR beta diversity per million T cells dropped in a roughly linear way, and a significant reduction was already evident by age 40. The long-lived group showed more naive CD4+ T cells, fewer expanded clones and increased TCR diversity than the aged group, suggesting age selection. Estimates of total diversity based on one million sequenced T cells were regarded as lower bounds and as underestimates. The CMV infection status of donors was not known, potentially confounding age-related changes in expanded clonotypes. Since profiling was done on bulk unsorted PBMCs, naive and antigen-experienced compartments could not be conclusively compared.

The library was generated by 5' RACE. The run used an Illumina HiSeq 2500. The second PCR ran for about 6 to 12 cycles and used a J-beta primer mix along with a sample-barcoded 5' primer. Each TCR beta cDNA molecule received a unique molecular identifier from a template-switch 5' adaptor carrying 12 random nucleotides. Each sample yielded at least 3 million CDR3-containing paired-end reads. First-strand cDNA was synthesized from all RNA with the Mint cDNA synthesis kit, primed by a TRBC-specific oligonucleotide. After uracil-DNA glycosylase treatment, a first 18-cycle PCR used universal primers M1SS and BC2_uni_R on all cDNA. As for the original processing: Each sample was normalized by randomly selecting 1 million high-quality reads, each carrying a distinct molecular identifier. Instead of being binned into consensus sequences, reads with shared molecular identifiers were discarded. CDR3 identification, clonotype clustering and error correction used MiTCR with a Q25 quality threshold and the strictest error-elimination algorithm. A nonparametric unseen species model with Euler transformation was used to estimate a lower bound on total TCR beta diversity. TCRdb reanalyzed the raw reads on its own, using fastp at Q25 for trimming and MiXCR for clone calling, and kept in-frame beta chains. Rows merge per CDR3 protein into single entries with the most common DNA and genes. The V and J calls shown here were made by TCRdb, not taken from the authors' results. A total of approximately 800,000 distinct CDR3 sequences appear in this sample, roughly 46% of them only once. Of the sample, approximately 18% is held by the ten largest clones.

The rearranged chain carries TRBV7-8 and TRBJ2-7; the D gene assignment is ambiguous. Sequenced sample: blood. The source of this sequence is a man aged 80 or over in good health. DNA sequence: TGTGCCAGCAGCCTGTTTGGCGAGCAGTACTTC. Translated, it reads CASSLFGEQYF.